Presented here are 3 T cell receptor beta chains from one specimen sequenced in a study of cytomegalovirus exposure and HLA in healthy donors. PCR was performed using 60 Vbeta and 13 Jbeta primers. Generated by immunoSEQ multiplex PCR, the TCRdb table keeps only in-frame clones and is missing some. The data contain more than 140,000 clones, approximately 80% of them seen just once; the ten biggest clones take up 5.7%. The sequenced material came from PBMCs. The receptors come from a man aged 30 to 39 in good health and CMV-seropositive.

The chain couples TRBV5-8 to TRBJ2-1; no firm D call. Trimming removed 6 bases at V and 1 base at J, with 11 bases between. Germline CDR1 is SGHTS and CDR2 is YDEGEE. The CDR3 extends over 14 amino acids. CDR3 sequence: CASTKRFSYNEQFF. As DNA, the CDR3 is TGTGCCAGCACCAAGAGGTTTTCCTACAATGAGCAGTTCTTC. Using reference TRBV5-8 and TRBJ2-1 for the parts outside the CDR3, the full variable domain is EAGVTQSPTHLIKTRGQQATLRCSPISGHTSVYWYQQALGLGLQFLLWYDEGEERNRGNFPPRFSGRQFPNYSSELNVNALELEDSALYLCASTKRFSYNEQFFGPGTRLTVL.

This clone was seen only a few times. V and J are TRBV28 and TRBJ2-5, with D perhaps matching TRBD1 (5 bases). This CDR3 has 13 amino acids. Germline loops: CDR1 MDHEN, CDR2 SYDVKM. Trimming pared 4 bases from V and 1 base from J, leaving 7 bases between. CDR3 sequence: CASSWQGQETQYF. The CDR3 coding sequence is TGTGCCAGCAGTTGGCAGGGCCAAGAGACCCAGTACTTC.

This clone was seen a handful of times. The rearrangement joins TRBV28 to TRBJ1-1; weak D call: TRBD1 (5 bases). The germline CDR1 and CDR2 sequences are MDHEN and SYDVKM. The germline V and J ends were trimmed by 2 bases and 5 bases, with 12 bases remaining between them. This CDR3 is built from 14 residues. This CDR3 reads CASSLTGDWTEAFF. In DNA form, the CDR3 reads TGTGCCAGCAGTTTAACTGGGGACTGGACTGAAGCTTTCTTT.